Given below is one T cell receptor (beta chain) in context. Its antigen remains unknown. The listed genes are named as in mouse. Read sequence stops 4 residues before the CDR3 end, and the germline J gene provides the missing end. Once RNA had been extracted, it was reverse transcribed into cDNA to act as the sequencing template. Only in-frame clones appear in the TCRdb table, and some are missing; sequencing was by immunoSEQ multiplex PCR. Recorded here are about 110,000 clones, none singletons. The CDR3 covers 16 residues. Germline CDR1 reads NSQYPW; CDR2 reads LRSPGD (reference sequence). The data were taken from a study of CD8+ T cells in alopecia areata. As for the study in general: The authors grafted skin from approximately 6-12-month-old C3H/HeJ donors with spontaneous alopecia onto approximately 6-11-week-old female C3H/HeJ mice.

Study-wide results and limits: Sequencing of scalp samples also includes resident alphabeta T cells from normal skin. Clonality exceeded that of normal scalp in lesional scalp, most notably in alopecia totalis/universalis. Although TCR sharing was seen in mice, sharing across patients was less clear, possibly for HLA-related reasons.

This clonotype was obtained from a C3H/HeJ mouse with alopecia areata. MHC haplotype of the mouse line: H2-k. The sequenced sample was lesional skin. V and J are TRBV1 and TRBJ2-5; 9 bases align to TRBD1. The part of the CDR3 DNA that was read is TGCACCTGCAGTGCAGAACCACGGGACAGGGAAGAC. Translated: CTCSAEPRDRED. The complete CDR3 sequence is CTCSAEPRDREDTQYF.